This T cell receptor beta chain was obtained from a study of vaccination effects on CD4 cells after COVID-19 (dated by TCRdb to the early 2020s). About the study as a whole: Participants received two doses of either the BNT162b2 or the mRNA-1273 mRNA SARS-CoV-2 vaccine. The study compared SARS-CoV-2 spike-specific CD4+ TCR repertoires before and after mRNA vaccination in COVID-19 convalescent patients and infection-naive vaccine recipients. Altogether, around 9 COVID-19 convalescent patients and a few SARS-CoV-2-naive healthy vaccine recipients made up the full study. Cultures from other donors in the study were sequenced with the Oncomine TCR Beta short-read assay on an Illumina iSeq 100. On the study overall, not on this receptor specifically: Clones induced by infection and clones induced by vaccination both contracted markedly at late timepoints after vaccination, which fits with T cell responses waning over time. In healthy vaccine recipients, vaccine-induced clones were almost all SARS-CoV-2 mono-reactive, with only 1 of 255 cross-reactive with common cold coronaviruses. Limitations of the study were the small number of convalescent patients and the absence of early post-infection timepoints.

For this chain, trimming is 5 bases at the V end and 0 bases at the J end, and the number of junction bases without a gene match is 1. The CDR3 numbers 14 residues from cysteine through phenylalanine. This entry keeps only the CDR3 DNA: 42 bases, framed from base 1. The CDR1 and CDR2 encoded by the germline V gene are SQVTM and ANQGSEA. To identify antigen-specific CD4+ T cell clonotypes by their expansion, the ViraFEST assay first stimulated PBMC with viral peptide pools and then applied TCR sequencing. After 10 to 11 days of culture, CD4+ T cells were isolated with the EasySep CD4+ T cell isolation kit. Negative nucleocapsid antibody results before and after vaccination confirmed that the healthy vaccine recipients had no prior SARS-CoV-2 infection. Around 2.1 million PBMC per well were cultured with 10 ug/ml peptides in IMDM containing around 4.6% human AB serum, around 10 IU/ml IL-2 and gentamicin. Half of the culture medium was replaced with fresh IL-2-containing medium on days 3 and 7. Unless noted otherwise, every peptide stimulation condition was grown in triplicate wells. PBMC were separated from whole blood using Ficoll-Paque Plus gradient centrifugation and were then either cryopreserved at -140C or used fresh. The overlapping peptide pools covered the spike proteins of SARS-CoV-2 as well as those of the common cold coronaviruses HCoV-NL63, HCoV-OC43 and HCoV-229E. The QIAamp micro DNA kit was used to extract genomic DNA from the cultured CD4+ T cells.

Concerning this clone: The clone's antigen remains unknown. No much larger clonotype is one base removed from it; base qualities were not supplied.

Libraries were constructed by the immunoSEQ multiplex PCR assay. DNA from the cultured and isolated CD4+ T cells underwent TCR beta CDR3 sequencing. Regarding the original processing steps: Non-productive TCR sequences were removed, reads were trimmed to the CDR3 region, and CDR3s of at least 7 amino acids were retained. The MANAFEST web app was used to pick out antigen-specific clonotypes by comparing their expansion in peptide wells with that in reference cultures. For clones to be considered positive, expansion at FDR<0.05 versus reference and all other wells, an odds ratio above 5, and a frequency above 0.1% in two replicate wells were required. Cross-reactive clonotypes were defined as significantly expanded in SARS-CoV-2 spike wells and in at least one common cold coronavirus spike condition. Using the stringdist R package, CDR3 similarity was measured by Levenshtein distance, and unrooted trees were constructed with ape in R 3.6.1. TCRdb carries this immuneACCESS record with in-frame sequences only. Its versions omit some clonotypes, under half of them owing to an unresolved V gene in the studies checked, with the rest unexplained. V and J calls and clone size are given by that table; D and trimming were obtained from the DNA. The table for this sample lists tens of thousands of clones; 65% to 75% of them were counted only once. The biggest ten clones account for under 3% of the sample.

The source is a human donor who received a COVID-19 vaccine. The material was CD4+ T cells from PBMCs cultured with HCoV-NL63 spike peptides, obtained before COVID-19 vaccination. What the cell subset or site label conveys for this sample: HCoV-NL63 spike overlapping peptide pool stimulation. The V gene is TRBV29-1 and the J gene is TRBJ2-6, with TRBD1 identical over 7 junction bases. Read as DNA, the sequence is TGCAGCGTTCGACAGGGCTCTGGGGCCAACGTCCTGACTTTC. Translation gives CSVRQGSGANVLTF.